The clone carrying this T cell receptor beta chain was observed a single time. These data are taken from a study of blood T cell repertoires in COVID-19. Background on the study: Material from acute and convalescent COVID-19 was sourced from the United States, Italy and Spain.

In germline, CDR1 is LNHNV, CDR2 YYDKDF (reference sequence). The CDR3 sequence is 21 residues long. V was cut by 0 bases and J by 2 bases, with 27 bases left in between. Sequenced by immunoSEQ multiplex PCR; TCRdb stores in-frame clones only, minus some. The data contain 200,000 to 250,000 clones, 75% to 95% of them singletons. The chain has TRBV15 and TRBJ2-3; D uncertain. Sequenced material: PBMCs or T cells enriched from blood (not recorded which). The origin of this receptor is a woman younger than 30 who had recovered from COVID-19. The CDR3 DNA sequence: TGTGCCACCAGCAGAGATATCGTAGTATTGTCAGATACAGAATTCACAGATACGCAGTATTTT. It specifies CATSRDIVVLSDTEFTDTQYF.